The entry below describes one TCR beta chain. The antigen remains unidentified. With 6 bases removed from V and 0 bases from J, the gap between germline ends came to 18 bases. The CDR3 runs to 16 residues. The sample comes from a study of early T cells in non-severe SARS-CoV-2 infection. Study-wide context: The input, bulk RNA from unsorted whole blood, was sequenced, and chains were unpaired. Study-wide findings and caveats: Matches to VDJdb favored anti-spike CD8 responses and missed private and CD4 specificities.

From the 5' RACE reads, TCRdb called clonotypes with MiXCR, one entry per CDR3 protein. The repertoire holds tens of thousands of distinct CDR3 sequences, 5.6% seen once, with roughly 4.8% in the top ten. This sequence joins TRBV12-3 or TRBV12-4 and TRBJ2-7, with D possibly TRBD2 on 6 matching bases. Sequencing used whole blood. This TCR was sampled from an adult who was a healthcare worker with PCR-confirmed SARS-CoV-2 infection or an uninfected control (not recorded which). The CDR3 protein is CASSPGFAGSSYEQYF. The CDR3 DNA reads as TGTGCCAGCAGCCCGGGGTTCGCGGGGAGCTCCTACGAGCAGTACTTC.